The 2 T cell receptor beta chains given below trace back to one sample, sequenced in a study of T cell changes during pregnancy in multiple sclerosis. The repertoire was sequenced with immunoSEQ multiplex PCR; TCRdb's copy has only in-frame clones and lacks some. The table records roughly 59,000 clones, around 91% of them present only once. Material: peripheral blood, obtained in the third trimester of pregnancy. The receptors come from a female donor in good health, enrolled as a control in a pregnancy study.

This clone was counted once. V and J are TRBV7-3 and TRBJ2-1; 12 nucleotides agree with TRBD1. The CDR3 has 14 residues. CDR1 SGHTA and CDR2 FQGTGA come from the germline V gene. The V gene end was trimmed by 4 bases and the J gene end by 9 bases; junction bases not matched to a gene: 4. The CDR3 region is CASSSGQGAFEQFF. CDR3 sequence (DNA): TGTGCCAGCAGCTCGGGACAGGGGGCGTTTGAGCAGTTCTTC.

V is TRBV6-6 and J is TRBJ1-2, with TRBD1 identical over 8 bases. Germline values: CDR1 MNHNY, CDR2 SVGAGI (reference sequence). The CDR3 sequence is 11 residues long. Germline trimming cut 5 bases from V and 9 bases from J; bases unmatched to any gene: 2. CDR3: CASSHRGSYTF. In nucleotides, the CDR3 is TGTGCCAGCAGTCACAGGGGGAGCTACACCTTC.